This passage covers 29 T cell receptor beta chains from one sample sequenced in a study of breast tumors, draining lymph nodes, adjacent tissues. Breast cancer patients provided tissue from their axillary draining lymph nodes. Via MiXCR, TCRdb re-called the multiplex PCR reads, giving one row per CDR3 protein. The sample records about 180,000 distinct CDR3 sequences, 33% being singletons. The sequenced material came from axillary lymph node tissue. These receptors were obtained from a female donor with breast cancer. Some clones in this sample may be carry-over from other donors' samples.

As concerns this clonotype: Germline and junction disagree at one end, which may indicate a read error. V gene TRBV20-1 combines with J gene TRBJ2-1, with D unresolved. This CDR3 has 16 residues. Germline CDR1 reads DFQATT; CDR2 reads SNEGSKA (reference sequence). CDR3 in amino acids: CSANDPPVPAYNEQLF. CDR3 coding DNA: TGCAGTGCTAATGACCCTCCCGTCCCGGCTTACAATGAGCAGCTCTTC.

The chain carries TRBV19 and TRBJ2-3; D ambiguous. The V gene lost 3 bases and the J gene lost 11 bases, with 12 bases spanning the gap. Germline V gene data show CDR1 as LNHDA and CDR2 as SQIVND (reference sequence). This CDR3 has 12 amino acids. The CDR3 sequence is CASSIPYNEQYF. The DNA for the CDR3 is TGTGCCAGTAGTATTCCGTACAATGAGCAGTATTTT.

This clonotype appeared many times. One end of the junction varies from germline; a read error may be responsible. V and J are TRBV7-9 and TRBJ2-3; 7 bases line up with TRBD2. Germline CDR1 SEHNR, CDR2 FQNEAQ (reference sequence). This CDR3 spans 16 amino acids. The CDR3 region has the DNA TGTGCCAGCATCTTAGACACTAGAGCGGGGACAGATACGCAGTATTTT. Amino acid sequence: CASILDTRAGTDTQYF.

A note on this clonotype: A junction end diverges from the germline sequence, so it may reflect a read error. The chain is built from TRBV24-1 and TRBJ2-3, with D possibly TRBD2 on 6 matching bases. CDR1 is KGHDR, CDR2 SFDVKD, per germline. The CDR3 extends over 16 amino acids. This chain's CDR3 is CATSPYKGGCTDTQYF. The CDR3 nucleotides read TGTGCCACCAGTCCTTATAAGGGAGGTTGCACTGATACGCAGTATTTT.

This clonotype was seen ten or more times. The chain joins TRBV5-1 to TRBJ1-2; 9 bases are shared with TRBD1. The CDR3 has 14 residues. Germline-derived CDR1 and CDR2 are SGHRS and YFSETQ. Trimming took 4 bases from V and 2 from J; bases not matched to a gene: 3. CDR3 coding DNA: TGCGCCAGCAGCATAGGACAGGGGAACTATGGCTACACCTTC. Translated, it gives CASSIGQGNYGYTF.

Only a few counts were recorded for this clonotype. The chain couples TRBV6-6 to TRBJ2-1; TRBD1 matches at 9 bases. V dropped 2 bases and J dropped 8; count of bases not matched to a gene: 19. The CDR3 is 19 amino acids. Germline assignment: CDR1 MNHNY and CDR2 SVGAGI (reference sequence). CDR3 in amino acids: CASSYHGQGRMIFEDEQFF. In DNA form, the CDR3 reads TGTGCCAGCAGTTACCACGGACAGGGGAGAATGATTTTTGAAGATGAGCAGTTCTTC.

This clonotype was seen at least ten times. This may stem from a read error, because a much larger clone lies one nucleotide away. The V and J genes are TRBV20-1 and TRBJ1-2; possible D gene TRBD1, 5 bases. The CDR3 runs to 12 residues. Germline V CDR1 and CDR2: DFQATT, SNEGSKA (reference sequence). CDR3 residues: CSARAQGYGSTF. CDR3 nucleotide sequence: TGCAGTGCTAGAGCCCAGGGATATGGCTCCACCTTC.

As concerns this clonotype: The junction and the germline gene differ at one end; a read error may be behind it. J is TRBJ2-3 and V is TRBV19; D is unresolved. Germline V gene data show CDR1 as LNHDA and CDR2 as SQIVND (reference sequence). The CDR3 loop spans 13 amino acids. The CDR3 DNA reads TGTACCAGTAGTGGACCCCCCACAGATACGCAGTACTTT. Residues: CTSSGPPTDTQYF.

This clonotype showed up many times. The rearrangement uses TRBV9 and TRBJ2-5, with TRBD2 identical over 7 bases. The CDR3 contains 15 residues. CDR1 and CDR2 (germline): SGDLS, YYNGEE. V shed 0 bases and J 2 bases; nucleotides not matched to a gene: 4. The CDR3 DNA reads as TGTGCCAGCAGCGTAGGTCTAGCGGAACAAGAGACCCAGTACTTC. Translating gives CASSVGLAEQETQYF.

The table lists this clonotype with many counts. The rearrangement joins TRBV16 to TRBJ2-1; 7 nucleotides match TRBD2. CDR1 and CDR2 from the germline V gene are KGHSY and FQNENV. Unmatched junction bases numbered 5, after V lost 4 bases and J lost 8 bases. This CDR3 is built from 13 residues. Written as DNA, the CDR3 is TGTGCCAGCAGCCCATGGGGGGGGTATGAGCAGTTCTTC. Translation: CASSPWGGYEQFF.

This clonotype occurred many times. Germline and junction disagree at one end, which may indicate a read error. The gene calls are TRBV14 and TRBJ2-5; TRBD1 aligns across 9 bases. CDR1 and CDR2 from the germline V gene are SGHDN and FVKESK. CDR3 length equals 14 residues. The DNA for the CDR3 is TGTGCCAGCAGCCGAAACAGGGGGCAAGAGACCCAGTCCTTC. The encoded protein is CASSRNRGQETQSF.

This clonotype was seen at least ten times. The chain is built from TRBV19 and TRBJ2-1; 9 nucleotides line up with TRBD2. Looked up from germline, CDR1 is LNHDA and CDR2 is SQIVND (reference sequence). V gave up 6 bases and J gave up 13 bases; unmatched junction bases: 10. CDR3 length: 13 amino acids. CDR3 residues: CASSRTSETDQFF. The CDR3, as DNA: TGTGCCAGTAGCAGGACTAGCGAAACGGACCAGTTCTTC. Full variable domain (missing parts from reference TRBV19 and TRBJ2-1): DGGITQSPKYLFRKEGQNVTLSCEQNLNHDAMYWYRQDPGQGLRLIYYSQIVNDFQKGDIAEGYSVSREKKESFPLTVTSAQKNPTAFYLCASSRTSETDQFFGPGTRLTVL.

There are a few counts of this clonotype. Being one base from a much bigger clone, this may be a read error. This chain connects TRBV20-1 to TRBJ2-7; a weak D match, TRBD2 (6 bases). The V gene's germline CDR1 is DFQATT and CDR2 SNEGSKA (reference sequence). V was clipped by 4 bases and J by 12 bases, with 19 bases between them. The CDR3 length is 12 residues. The CDR3 loop reads CSANLGGLAPYF. Here the CDR3 DNA reads TGCAGTGCTAACCTTGGGGGGTTGGCGCCGTACTTC.

This clonotype was seen many times. This rearrangement joins TRBV11-2 to TRBJ2-5, with D possibly being TRBD2 (5 bases). Trimming removed 3 bases at V and 8 bases at J, with 16 bases between. The CDR3 has 14 amino acids. Germline CDR1 reads SGHAT; CDR2 reads FQNNGV. CDR3 amino acids: CASSLSEGVLTQYF. For the CDR3, the DNA is TGTGCCAGCAGCTTGAGTGAGGGTGTCTTAACCCAGTACTTC.

This clonotype occurred many times. The V gene is TRBV29-1, the J gene TRBJ1-1, with 9 positions matching TRBD1. J lost 4 bases, V lost 3 bases, and 3 bases had no gene match. The CDR3 is 13 residues long. Germline V gene data show CDR1 as SQVTM and CDR2 as ANQGSEA. The CDR3 protein is CSVDGTGSTEAFF. The CDR3 region has the DNA TGCAGCGTTGATGGGACAGGGAGCACTGAAGCTTTCTTT.

The sample holds many counts of this clonotype. The chain uses TRBV2 and TRBJ2-7; 7 bases fit TRBD1. The CDR3 length is 14 residues. J was trimmed by 6 bases and V by 3 bases; bases with no gene match: 8. CDR1 SNHLY and CDR2 FYNNEI come from the germline V gene. The CDR3 region is CASSDGTAGAEQYF. The CDR3 DNA sequence: TGTGCCAGCAGTGATGGGACAGCCGGGGCCGAGCAGTACTTC.

This clonotype was recorded at least ten times. The junction differs from germline at one of its ends, possibly a read error. V usage is TRBV9 and J usage is TRBJ2-5; the match to TRBD2 covers 7 bases. The CDR3 sequence is 14 residues long. Germline V CDR1 and CDR2: SGDLS, YYNGEE. CDR3 nucleotide sequence: TGTGCCAACAGCCAGACTAGCTCAGCAGAGACCCAGTACTTC. This codes for CANSQTSSAETQYF.

Only a few counts were recorded for this clonotype. It may be a read error: a sequence one base away is much more abundant. The V and J genes are TRBV6-6 and TRBJ1-2; D is ambiguous. Trimming cost V 11 bases and J 0 bases, with 13 bases left between them. Germline V lookup: CDR1 MNHNY, CDR2 SVGAGI (reference sequence). The CDR3 runs to 13 residues. CDR3 amino acids: CAGERGPNYGYTF. CDR3 in DNA: TGTGCCGGCGAGCGTGGCCCTAACTATGGCTACACCTTC.

This clonotype appeared many times. The chain uses TRBV6-5 and TRBJ2-3; unclear D gene. The V end was cut by 5 bases, the J end by 2 bases, with 5 bases between. Germline values: CDR1 MNHEY, CDR2 SVGAGI. This CDR3 comprises 12 residues. CDR3: CASSSYTDTQYF. DNA for the CDR3: TGTGCCAGCAGTAGTTACACAGATACGCAGTATTTT.

The chain recombines TRBV10-1 with TRBJ1-6, with TRBD1 as a possible D gene (5 bases). CDR1 is WNHNN, CDR2 SYGVQD, per germline (reference sequence). The CDR3 consists of 15 residues. V dropped 4 bases and J dropped 10 bases, with 17 bases sitting between them. This CDR3 reads CASSALAQGQSPLHF. Here the CDR3 DNA reads TGCGCCAGCAGTGCGCTGGCGCAGGGCCAATCACCCCTCCACTTT.

This clonotype turned up a few times. Possible read error: a much larger clone is one base away. The chain uses TRBV9 and TRBJ2-1; 15 positions match TRBD2. Trimming cost V 0 bases and J 12 bases; bases outside gene matches: 7. This CDR3 has 16 residues. In germline, CDR1 is SGDLS, CDR2 YYNGEE. CDR3 nucleotide sequence: TGTGCCAGCAGCGTAGCGGGGACTAGCGGGAGGTATGCGCAGTTCTTC. The encoded protein is CASSVAGTSGRYAQFF.

This clonotype was counted at least ten times. The rearrangement links TRBV6-6 to TRBJ2-3, with unresolved D. The V end was cut by 6 bases, the J end by 4 bases, with 11 bases between. The germline V gene has CDR1 MNHNY and CDR2 SVGAGI (reference sequence). There are 13 residues in the CDR3. CDR3 region: CASSIQRPDTQYF. The CDR3 nucleotides are TGTGCCAGCAGCATACAGCGCCCAGATACGCAGTATTTT.

The chain combines TRBV19 with TRBJ1-4, with 9 nucleotides matching TRBD1. CDR3 length: 15 amino acids. The V and J ends lost 9 bases and 7 bases, in that order; junction bases with no gene match: 12. CDR1 is LNHDA and CDR2 is SQIVND in the germline V gene (reference sequence). This CDR3 reads CASSLRGQGVEKLFF. Written as DNA, the CDR3 is TGTGCCAGCAGTCTCCGGGGACAGGGCGTTGAAAAACTGTTTTTT.

There are many counts of this clonotype. The chain couples TRBV27 to TRBJ1-2; no firm D call. Germline V lookup: CDR1 MNHEY, CDR2 SMNVEV (reference sequence). This CDR3 comprises 13 residues. The germline V and J ends were trimmed by 4 bases and 3 bases, with 9 bases remaining between them. CDR3 region: CASSSGIYYGYTF. The CDR3 nucleotides are TGTGCCAGCAGTTCTGGGATTTACTATGGCTACACCTTC.

This clonotype was observed many times. V gene TRBV11-3 combines with J gene TRBJ2-6, with D perhaps TRBD1 or TRBD2 (5 bases each). The V end lost 4 bases, the J end lost 2 bases, and 9 bases lay between the germline ends. Germline V CDR1 and CDR2: SGHNT, YENEEA. The CDR3 length is 15 residues. CDR3 in DNA: TGTGCCAGCAGCTCGACGGGACCTGGGGCCAACGTCCTGACTTTC. Protein: CASSSTGPGANVLTF.

The gene calls are TRBV7-9 and TRBJ2-1, with 7 bases fitting TRBD1. J was trimmed by 8 bases and V by 3 bases; bases with no gene match: 10. Germline-derived CDR1 and CDR2 are SEHNR and FQNEAQ (reference sequence). The CDR3 length is 15 residues. The DNA of the CDR3 is TGTGCCAGCAGCTTCGCAGGGGGTCGTCACGATGAGCAGTTCTTC. It encodes CASSFAGGRHDEQFF. Complete variable domain (other parts from reference TRBV7-9 and TRBJ2-1): DTGVSQNPRHKITKRGQNVTFRCDPISEHNRLYWYRQTLGQGPEFLTYFQNEAQLEKSRLLSDRFSAERPKGSFSTLEIQRTEQGDSAMYLCASSFAGGRHDEQFFGPGTRLTVL.

This clonotype showed up many times. The CDR3 DNA is TGTGCCAGCAGCTCCCCGGGACAGGGGGCTATCGATGAGCAGTTCTTC. Translation gives CASSSPGQGAIDEQFF. The V call is TRBV7-8, the J call TRBJ2-1, with 12 bases aligning to TRBD1. The ends lost 4 bases at V and 8 bases at J; junction bases unmatched: 9. The CDR3 extends over 16 amino acids. Per germline, CDR1 SGHVS and CDR2 FQNEAQ.

This clonotype occurred many times. V usage is TRBV6-5 and J usage is TRBJ2-5; 8 bases map to TRBD2. Looked up from germline, CDR1 is MNHEY and CDR2 is SVGAGI. The CDR3 length is 14 residues. J was trimmed by 5 bases and V by 7 bases; bases with no gene match: 9. As DNA, the CDR3 is TGTGCCAGCAACAGAGCGGGGGTTTTGGAGACCCAGTACTTC. Encoded protein: CASNRAGVLETQYF.

Points on this clonotype: This may be a read error: a much more frequent sequence differs by one nucleotide. J is TRBJ2-1 and V is TRBV20-1; D remains unclear. The CDR3 sequence is 11 residues long. CDR1 is DFQATT, CDR2 SNEGSKA, per germline (reference sequence). As DNA, the CDR3 is TGCAGTGCTAGAAGGACGAATGAGCAGCTCTTC. Protein sequence: CSARRTNEQLF.